This is a list of T cell receptor beta chains from one sample in a study of sequential checkpoint blockade in melanoma. Only in-frame clones appear in the TCRdb table, and some are missing; sequencing was by immunoSEQ multiplex PCR. The data contain under 40,000 clones, about 88% of them singletons. This material consisted of CD8+ T cells sorted from blood (inferred from file names), taken from a patient given nivolumab and ipilimumab in sequence. The source of these receptors is a human donor with melanoma. Each CDR3 is given with its conserved first and last residue.

TRBJ2-7 TRBV5-1 CASSLGGLAGEYEQYF
TRBJ2-1 TRBV27 CASSLSLPPGTSNEQFF
TRBJ1-1 TRBV7-9 CASSFGAGGLTEAFF
TRBJ1-2 TRBV7-9 CASGRWTTNYGYTF
TRBJ2-1 TRBV10-3 CAISESSGRAIYNEQFF
TRBJ1-1 TRBV4-1 CASSQDPGAQPRAFF
TRBJ2-7 TRBV6-5 CATRGTIPYEQYF
TRBJ2-2 TRBV19 CASTPTDTGELFF
TRBJ1-1 TRBV28 CASSLTGDTAEAFF
TRBJ1-2 TRBV7-8 CASSPTGVGYTF
TRBJ2-6 TRBV30 CAAYRDGAWGSGANVLTF
TRBJ2-5 TRBV9 CASSVGGGAGETQYF
TRBJ2-3 TRBV4-3 CASSETSMGTDTQYF
TRBJ2-3 TRBV4-1 CASSYSVTDTQYF
TRBJ2-6 TRBV7-9 CASSLGDRGRRANVLTF
TRBJ1-6 TRBV7-3 CASSPLVQGSPLHF